Listed here are 25 T cell receptor beta chains from one sample, sequenced in a study of blood T cell repertoires in COVID-19 (dated by TCRdb to 2018 to 2021). Libraries were made using the immunoSEQ multiplex PCR assay. TCRdb obtained this table from immuneACCESS and retained in-frame rearrangements with V and J assigned. These tables miss some clones; where compared with another copy, unresolved V genes account for less than half of the shortfall, and the remainder is unexplained. This sample lists roughly 120,000 clones; 80% were detected once. The ten largest clonotypes hold about 4.7% of the sample. The specimen was peripheral blood. Receptor source: a human donor in a cohort sampled during active or convalescent COVID-19.

Sample share makes this clone medium-sized. The chain uses TRBV7-3 and TRBJ2-1, with a tentative D call TRBD2 (5 bases). This CDR3 has 13 residues. Trimming pared 5 bases from V and 8 bases from J, leaving 13 bases between. Germline CDR1 is SGHTA and CDR2 is FQGTGA. The CDR3 spells CASSLSSSHEQFF. The CDR3 region has the DNA TGTGCCAGCAGCCTATCTAGCTCCCATGAGCAGTTCTTC.

The chain links TRBV19 to TRBJ1-5; possible D gene TRBD1, 6 bases. The length of the CDR3 is 15 residues. CDR1 is LNHDA, CDR2 SQIVND, per germline (reference sequence). V was pared by 4 bases and J by 6 bases, with 16 bases between. The CDR3 sequence is CASSKVTGQLQPQHF. The CDR3 bases are TGTGCCAGTAGTAAGGTTACCGGACAGCTTCAGCCCCAGCATTTT.

The chain links TRBV10-3 to TRBJ1-1, with 7 bases fitting TRBD1. V shed 6 bases and J 1 base; nucleotides not matched to a gene: 8. Germline V gives CDR1 ENHRY, CDR2 SYGVKD. The CDR3 sequence is 15 residues long. CDR3 sequence: CAISPKGQQNTEAFF. The CDR3 DNA follows: TGTGCCATCAGCCCCAAGGGACAGCAGAACACTGAAGCTTTCTTT.

The gene calls are TRBV6-2 or TRBV6-3 and TRBJ1-2; maybe TRBD1 (5 bases). The ends were cut back, 8 bases at V and 0 bases at J, with 13 bases in the middle. The CDR3 runs 14 residues. Germline CDR1 MNHEY, CDR2 SVGEGT. CDR3: CASRRQGPNYGYTF. DNA of the CDR3: TGTGCCAGCCGCCGTCAGGGCCCTAACTATGGCTACACCTTC.

The chain uses TRBV12-3 or TRBV12-4 and TRBJ2-2, with D hard to call. The CDR3 extends over 13 amino acids. Trimming took 3 bases from V and 6 from J, leaving 8 bases between them. CDR3 DNA: TGTGCCAGCAGTTTCTTAATCGCCGGGGAGCTGTTTTTT. Its translation: CASSFLIAGELFF.

A few counts support this clone. Written as DNA, the CDR3 is TGTGCCAGCAGCCCCGGCTACGAGCAGTACTTC. Amino acid sequence: CASSPGYEQYF. The chain employs TRBV7-9 and TRBJ2-7; no clear D. The CDR3 spans 11 residues. Trimming stripped 5 bases from V and 3 bases from J, with 5 bases between. Germline V gene sequence: CDR1 SEHNR, CDR2 FQNEAQ (reference sequence).

V and J are TRBV7-3 and TRBJ2-1, with D uncertain. CDR3 length: 16 residues. CDR1 and CDR2 (germline): SGHTA, FQGTGA. V was clipped by 1 base and J by 8 bases, with 18 bases between them. CDR3 nucleotide sequence: TGTGCCAGCAGCTTAAAGGTCCCCCGCAGCGACGATGAGCAGTTCTTC. Its protein is CASSLKVPRSDDEQFF.

V is TRBV9 and J is TRBJ2-2; maybe TRBD2 (6 bases). The CDR3 contains 16 residues. Germline V CDR1 and CDR2: SGDLS, YYNGEE. The V gene lost 0 bases and the J gene lost 7 bases, with 16 bases spanning the gap. The CDR3: CASSVAGGGNHGELFF. The DNA of the CDR3 is TGTGCCAGCAGCGTAGCCGGTGGCGGGAATCACGGGGAGCTGTTTTTT.

DNA of the CDR3: TGCGCCAGCAGCTTGGCCTCGGGGAGGGGTGTCGGCTACGAGCAGTACTTC. Protein product: CASSLASGRGVGYEQYF. The chain recombines TRBV5-1 with TRBJ2-7, with TRBD2 matching 7 bases. Germline lookup yields CDR1 SGHRS and CDR2 YFSETQ. This CDR3 has 17 amino acids. V shed 0 bases and J 3 bases; nucleotides not matched to a gene: 12.

CDR3 amino acids: CSTGQGATETQYF. In nucleotides, the CDR3 is TGCAGCACCGGACAGGGGGCGACAGAGACCCAGTACTTC. The chain employs TRBV29-1 and TRBJ2-5, with 11 bases fitting TRBD1. The V gene end was trimmed by 8 bases and the J gene end by 4 bases; junction bases not matched to a gene: 6. From germline, CDR1 is SQVTM and CDR2 ANQGSEA. CDR3 length equals 13 residues.

In the case of this clone: The sample holds other DNA sequences that translate to the same CDR3. The chain employs TRBV9 and TRBJ2-6, with D perhaps matching TRBD1 (6 bases). Germline V CDR1 and CDR2: SGDLS, YYNGEE. The CDR3 length is 16 residues. The V end lost 4 bases, the J end lost 1 base, and 12 bases lay between the germline ends. This CDR3 reads CASSTLTGSGANVLTF. In DNA form, the CDR3 reads TGTGCCAGCAGCACCCTTACAGGGTCTGGGGCCAACGTCCTGACTTTC.

This clone appeared once. The genes are TRBV6-2 or TRBV6-3 and TRBJ2-1; tentatively, D is TRBD2 (8 bases). The CDR3 is 16 residues long. Germline V gene data show CDR1 as MNHEY and CDR2 as SVGEGT. Trimming cost V 3 bases and J 10 bases, with 22 bases left between them. The CDR3 spells CASSYSYSGTAGEQFF. CDR3 DNA sequence: TGTGCCAGCAGTTATTCCTATAGCGGGACAGCCGGGGAGCAGTTCTTC.

The chain links TRBV30 to TRBJ1-5; 7 nucleotides line up with TRBD1. The junction had 6 bases not matched to a gene; V was cut back by 4 bases and J by 0 bases. CDR3 length equals 15 residues. Germline V gene lookup returns CDR1 GTSNPN and CDR2 SVGIG (reference sequence). The CDR3 loop reads CAWKIKGASNQPQHF. CDR3 DNA sequence: TGTGCCTGGAAAATAAAGGGGGCTAGCAATCAGCCCCAGCATTTT. The full variable domain, with the rest looked up from reference TRBV30 and TRBJ1-5, is SQTIHQWPATLVQPVGSPLSLECTVEGTSNPNLYWYRQAAGRGLQLLFYSVGIGQISSEVPQNLSASRPQDRQFILSSKKLLLSDSGFYLCAWKIKGASNQPQHFGDGTRLSIL.

The V call is TRBV6-5, the J call TRBJ2-3; the D gene is possibly TRBD1 (6 bases). Germline values: CDR1 MNHEY, CDR2 SVGAGI. This CDR3 spans 16 amino acids. The V gene lost 2 bases and the J gene lost 0 bases, with 12 bases spanning the gap. The CDR3 sequence is CASSYGAGASTDTQYF. CDR3 DNA: TGTGCCAGCAGTTACGGGGCAGGGGCGAGCACAGATACGCAGTATTTT.

The V and J genes are TRBV7-6 and TRBJ1-4; 7 bases agree with TRBD1. This CDR3 comprises 14 residues. J lost 11 bases, V lost 4 bases, and 10 bases had no gene match. Germline loops: CDR1 SGHVS, CDR2 FNYEAQ. CDR3 loop: CASSSRQGREKLFF. Here the CDR3 DNA reads TGTGCCAGCAGCTCCAGACAGGGACGTGAGAAACTGTTTTTT.

The chain links TRBV29-1 to TRBJ1-2; D not certain. CDR3 length: 12 residues. The V end was cut by 6 bases, the J end by 3 bases, with 11 bases between. From germline, CDR1 is SQVTM and CDR2 ANQGSEA. CDR3 in amino acids: CSVIEGDYGYTF. The CDR3 DNA reads TGCAGCGTGATAGAGGGTGACTATGGCTACACCTTC. Drawing the rest from reference TRBV29-1 and TRBJ1-2, the complete variable domain is SAVISQKPSRDICQRGTSLTIQCQVDSQVTMMFWYRQQPGQSLTLIATANQGSEATYESGFVIDKFPISRPNLTFSTLTVSNMSPEDSSIYLCSVIEGDYGYTFGSGTRLTVV.

The rearrangement joins TRBV27 to TRBJ2-4; 7 nucleotides line up with TRBD2. V lost 5 bases, J lost 2 bases, and 9 bases stayed unmatched. CDR1 is MNHEY and CDR2 is SMNVEV in the germline V gene (reference sequence). The length of the CDR3 is 16 residues. CDR3 sequence (DNA): TGTGCCAGCAGTCAAGGAGCGGGGAGATCCAAAAACATTCAGTACTTC. Translation: CASSQGAGRSKNIQYF.

The chain uses TRBV4-3 and TRBJ2-1; 11 nucleotides line up with TRBD2. Germline values: CDR1 LGHNA, CDR2 YSLEER. This CDR3 has 18 residues. Unmatched junction bases numbered 14, after V lost 2 bases and J lost 8 bases. CDR3 sequence (DNA): TGCGCCAGCAGCCAACATCCTACTAGCGGGGGAGGGTTCTATGAGCAGTTCTTC. It is translated as CASSQHPTSGGGFYEQFF.

V gene TRBV20-1 combines with J gene TRBJ2-7; D possibly corresponds to TRBD1 (5 bases). This CDR3 region has 11 residues. Deletions cut 3 bases from V and 6 bases from J, with 9 bases between. Germline V CDR1 and CDR2: DFQATT, SNEGSKA (reference sequence). The CDR3 DNA follows: TGCAGTGCTAGTTTACAGGTCGAGCAGTACTTC. Protein: CSASLQVEQYF.

Only one count was recorded for this clone. The rearrangement links TRBV6-5 to TRBJ1-4; D unresolved. The CDR3 is 13 amino acids. Trimming shortened V by 0 bases and J by 11 bases, and 10 bases separated the two germline ends. CDR1 MNHEY and CDR2 SVGAGI come from the germline V gene. CDR3 residues: CASSYSRGGKLFF. DNA for the CDR3: TGTGCCAGCAGTTACTCTCGGGGTGGGAAACTGTTTTTT.

The table lists this clone with a few counts. The chain links TRBV6-2 or TRBV6-3 to TRBJ1-6; D is perhaps TRBD1 (6 bases). V lost 5 bases and J lost 17, with 25 bases in between. The CDR3 is 15 amino acids. Per germline, CDR1 MNHEY and CDR2 SVGEGT. In nucleotides, the CDR3 is TGTGCCAGCAGTGAGACAGACAGGCCCATACTAAGAGTCCACTTT. Translated: CASSETDRPILRVHF.

The chain uses TRBV6-5 and TRBJ1-1; 9 bases are shared with TRBD1. This CDR3 spans 16 amino acids. J lost 2 bases, V lost 2 bases, and 6 bases had no gene match. Germline V gene sequence: CDR1 MNHEY, CDR2 SVGAGI. The CDR3 region has the DNA TGTGCCAGCAGTTACGGAGACAGGGGGGGAAACACTGAAGCTTTCTTT. Translation: CASSYGDRGGNTEAFF.

This chain connects TRBV10-1 to TRBJ2-2; TRBD1 matches 8 bases. This CDR3 contains 21 residues. The V gene end was trimmed by 10 bases and the J gene end by 3 bases; junction bases not matched to a gene: 28. Looked up from germline, CDR1 is WNHNN and CDR2 is SYGVQD (reference sequence). CDR3 sequence: CAIPNDEDRVDRVEYTGELFF. CDR3 nucleotides: TGCGCCATACCAAACGACGAGGACAGGGTCGACAGGGTGGAATACACCGGGGAGCTGTTTTTT.

V is TRBV7-2 and J is TRBJ2-5; 12 nucleotides match TRBD2. Per the germline V gene, CDR1 is SGHTA and CDR2 is FQGNSA. The CDR3 is made up of 16 amino acids. The trim removed 5 bases at V and 3 bases at J, leaving 7 bases unmatched. CDR3 bases: TGTGCCAGCAGCCTTCACGGACTAGCGGGAAAAGAGACCCAGTACTTC. Amino acids: CASSLHGLAGKETQYF.

This clone has only a few counts. The chain employs TRBV20-1 and TRBJ2-7; tentatively, D is TRBD1 (6 bases). This CDR3 region has 11 residues. Trimming shortened V by 0 bases and J by 13 bases, and 13 bases separated the two germline ends. CDR1 DFQATT and CDR2 SNEGSKA come from the germline V gene (reference sequence). CDR3 in amino acids: CSARDSRDIYF. CDR3 nucleotide sequence: TGCAGTGCTAGAGATTCTCGGGACATATACTTC.